The 21 T cell receptor beta chains given below trace back to one sample, sequenced in a study of blood T cell repertoires in COVID-19. Using immunoSEQ multiplex PCR, the repertoire was profiled, and TCRdb retains in-frame clones only, with some absent. The sample includes some 200,000 clones, 75% to 85% seen only once; the top ten take roughly 13%. Sequenced material: peripheral blood. Source of these receptors: a human donor in a cohort sampled during active COVID-19.

The chain is built from TRBV3-1 (or the pseudogene TRBV3-2) and TRBJ2-4; the D gene is possibly TRBD1 (5 bases). The germline V gene has CDR1 LGHDT and CDR2 YNNKEL (reference sequence). The V end was cut by 5 bases, the J end by 6 bases, with 17 bases between. The CDR3 is 15 amino acids. The CDR3 sequence is CASSFRAPMGNIQYF. CDR3 bases: TGTGCCAGCAGCTTCAGGGCCCCGATGGGAAACATTCAGTACTTC.

This clone has more than one count but fewer than ten. This sequence joins TRBV28 and TRBJ1-1, with D tentatively TRBD1 (5 bases). The CDR3 sequence is 16 residues long. The germline CDR1 and CDR2 sequences are MDHEN and SYDVKM. Trimming took off 2 bases at V and 0 bases at J, with 13 bases between the two ends. The CDR3 spells CASSLRGLGMNTEAFF. CDR3 nucleotides: TGTGCCAGCAGTTTAAGGGGACTGGGTATGAACACTGAAGCTTTCTTT.

The chain couples TRBV5-1 to TRBJ1-1, with unresolved D. V lost 0 bases and J 4 bases, leaving 10 bases between the germline ends. Germline CDR1 reads SGHRS; CDR2 reads YFSETQ. This CDR3 has 14 residues. The CDR3 coding sequence is TGCGCCAGCAGCTTGGATGCTTACGGCACTGAAGCTTTCTTT. Translated, it gives CASSLDAYGTEAFF.

The chain uses TRBV6-5 and TRBJ2-7; 7 bases match TRBD1. Germline values: CDR1 MNHEY, CDR2 SVGAGI. J gave up 3 bases and V 8 bases, and 13 bases lay outside the gene matches. The CDR3 covers 15 residues. CDR3 in DNA: TGTGCCAGCGGGGTAGGGGGACAGATATACTACGAGCAGTACTTC. Protein: CASGVGGQIYYEQYF.

The table lists this clone with many counts. The chain joins TRBV6-2 or TRBV6-3 to TRBJ2-4; the match to TRBD2 covers 8 bases. The CDR3 is made up of 15 amino acids. V shed 4 bases and J 3 bases; nucleotides not matched to a gene: 5. CDR1 MNHEY and CDR2 SVGEGT come from the germline V gene. The CDR3 DNA is TGTGCCAGCAGTTTTATGCGGGGGGTCAAAAACATTCAGTACTTC. Amino acids: CASSFMRGVKNIQYF.

This chain links TRBV6-1 with TRBJ2-2; a weak D match, TRBD1 (5 bases). The CDR3 length is 17 residues. The germline V gene encodes CDR1 MNHNS and CDR2 SASEGT. Trimming left V 3 bases short and J 2 bases short, with 16 bases between. This chain's CDR3 is CASSDPDTRSNTGELFF. The CDR3 coding sequence is TGTGCCAGCAGTGACCCGGACACGCGATCAAACACCGGGGAGCTGTTTTTT.

This rearrangement joins TRBV21-1 to TRBJ1-1; TRBD1, the table's D call, was not compared with the DNA. TRBV21-1 counts as a pseudogene. The CDR3 spans 14 residues. The CDR3 protein is CASSPTGMNTEAFF. In DNA, the CDR3 is TGTGCCAGCAGCCCCACAGGGATGAACACTGAAGCTTTCTTT.

This chain uses TRBV11-3 with TRBJ2-7, with D possibly matching TRBD2 (5 bases). The CDR3 contains 13 residues. Between the trimmed V and J ends, which lost 2 bases and 3 bases, there was a span of 8 bases. Germline V gives CDR1 SGHNT, CDR2 YENEEA. In DNA form, the CDR3 reads TGTGCCAGCAGCTTAACGGGGAACTACGAGCAGTACTTC. Translating it yields CASSLTGNYEQYF.

This rearrangement joins TRBV6-1 to TRBJ2-1; 13 bases align to TRBD2. J lost 10 bases, V lost 2 bases, and 11 bases had no gene match. This CDR3 spans 17 amino acids. In germline, CDR1 is MNHNS, CDR2 SASEGT. The CDR3 coding sequence is TGTGCCAGCAGTGAAACGATCGGGACTAGCGGGGCTGGGGAGCAGTTCTTC. It codes for CASSETIGTSGAGEQFF.

This clone has more than one count but fewer than ten. The V call is TRBV24-1, the J call TRBJ2-1; D is unclear. V was pared by 3 bases and J by 12 bases, with 11 bases between. CDR1 and CDR2 from the germline V gene are KGHDR and SFDVKD. There are 12 residues in the CDR3. The CDR3 nucleotides read TGTGCCACCAGTGATCCCCCCGGTGGGCAGTTCTTC. Encoded protein: CATSDPPGGQFF.

At least ten counts were recorded for this clone. This chain connects TRBV29-1 to TRBJ1-5; D gene ambiguous. Germline values: CDR1 SQVTM, CDR2 ANQGSEA. This CDR3 is built from 13 residues. Trimming removed 5 bases at V and 7 bases at J, with 15 bases between. In DNA form, the CDR3 reads TGCAGCGTTCTGGGCCTAGAGGGACAGCCCCAGCATTTT. Translated, it gives CSVLGLEGQPQHF.

This chain joins TRBV7-2 and TRBJ1-2; D remains unclear. The V and J ends lost 0 bases and 0 bases respectively, with 5 bases between them. There are 14 residues in the CDR3. The germline CDR1 and CDR2 sequences are SGHTA and FQGNSA. CDR3 in DNA: TGTGCCAGCAGCTTAGCGGAGGCTAACTATGGCTACACCTTC. It codes for CASSLAEANYGYTF.

The V gene is TRBV9, the J gene TRBJ2-2, with 10 bases fitting TRBD1. The junction had 3 bases not matched to a gene; V was cut back by 0 bases and J by 7 bases. Germline CDR1 is SGDLS and CDR2 is YYNGEE. CDR3 length equals 15 residues. CDR3 sequence: CASSVGTGGIGELFF. The CDR3 nucleotides read TGTGCCAGCAGCGTAGGGACAGGGGGAATCGGGGAGCTGTTTTTT.

The chain combines TRBV6-2 or TRBV6-3 with TRBJ1-5; possible D gene TRBD1, 6 bases. This CDR3 contains 14 residues. V was pared by 5 bases and J by 3 bases, with 11 bases between. Germline lookup yields CDR1 MNHEY and CDR2 SVGEGT. The CDR3 nucleotides read TGTGCCAGCAGTAACAGGGACCCCAATCAGCCCCAGCATTTT. This encodes CASSNRDPNQPQHF.

The chain recombines TRBV10-3 with TRBJ2-1; D is undetermined. V was shortened by 4 bases and J by 9 bases, with 16 bases between the two germline ends. CDR1 and CDR2 from the germline V gene are ENHRY and SYGVKD. The CDR3 is 14 residues long. CDR3 sequence reads: CAISAATRPGEQFF. The CDR3 DNA sequence: TGTGCCATCAGTGCGGCTACTCGGCCGGGTGAGCAGTTCTTC.

The chain uses TRBV6-4 and TRBJ2-3, with D possibly TRBD2 on 5 matching bases. Germline CDR1 reads MRHNA; CDR2 reads SNTAGT. The CDR3 has 15 residues. Trimming took off 8 bases at V and 0 bases at J, with 15 bases between the two ends. This CDR3 reads CASGSIGGSTDTQYF. The CDR3 bases are TGTGCCAGCGGTTCGATTGGCGGGAGCACAGATACGCAGTATTTT.

The chain combines TRBV5-4 with TRBJ2-2; no clear D gene. V lost 4 bases, J lost 4 bases, and 8 bases lay in between. The CDR3 spans 13 residues. Germline values: CDR1 SGHNT, CDR2 YYREEE (reference sequence). The chain's CDR3 is CASSAGVTGELFF. Written as DNA, the CDR3 is TGTGCCAGCAGCGCCGGTGTCACCGGGGAGCTGTTTTTT.

This chain links TRBV19 with TRBJ2-3; 9 nucleotides align to TRBD2. This CDR3 has 15 amino acids. V dropped 4 bases and J dropped 7; count of bases not matched to a gene: 9. Germline V gene sequence: CDR1 LNHDA, CDR2 SQIVND (reference sequence). CDR3 amino acids: CASSTSGAATNTQYF. The CDR3 bases are TGTGCCAGTAGTACTAGCGGGGCCGCCACGAATACGCAGTATTTT.

This clone was seen a handful of times. The V gene is TRBV4-2, the J gene TRBJ2-1, with 10 bases matching TRBD2. Trimming took 4 bases from V and 7 from J; bases not matched to a gene: 4. The CDR3 contains 14 residues. The germline V gene has CDR1 LGHNA and CDR2 YNFKEQ. CDR3 bases: TGTGCCAGCAGCCCCCCTAGCGGGGGTAATGAGCAGTTCTTC. Its translation is CASSPPSGGNEQFF.

Concerning this clone itself: Other DNA sequences from this sample encode an identical CDR3 as well. The chain recombines TRBV9 with TRBJ1-5; no clear D. The CDR3 sequence is 14 residues long. V dropped 0 bases and J dropped 2 bases, with 6 bases sitting between them. The germline gives CDR1 SGDLS, CDR2 YYNGEE. The CDR3 DNA sequence: TGTGCCAGCAGCGTAGGCGGAGGCAATCAGCCCCAGCATTTT. Translating it yields CASSVGGGNQPQHF.

This clone was seen only once. This chain links TRBV15 with TRBJ2-1, with D possibly TRBD2 on 5 matching bases. The CDR3 sequence is 15 residues long. Germline V lookup: CDR1 LNHNV, CDR2 YYDKDF (reference sequence). V was pared by 0 bases and J by 9 bases, with 15 bases between. The CDR3: CATSRDQAVRGEQFF. The CDR3 bases are TGTGCCACCAGCAGAGATCAGGCGGTACGGGGTGAGCAGTTCTTC.